The 21 T cell receptor beta chains given below trace back to one sample, sequenced in a study of blood T cell repertoires in COVID-19. The protocol was immunoSEQ multiplex PCR, while the TCRdb copy is restricted to in-frame clones and leaves out a portion. The table lists approximately 210,000 clones, around 80% of them singletons. Sequencing was performed on PBMCs or T cells enriched from blood (not recorded which). Source of these receptors: a man in his thirties or forties with acute COVID-19.

The chain couples TRBV10-3 to TRBJ1-6; D not resolved. V lost 8 bases and J 0 bases, leaving 17 bases between the germline ends. The CDR3 loop spans 17 amino acids. From germline, CDR1 is ENHRY and CDR2 SYGVKD. The CDR3 is CAIRSEVSSSYNSPLHF. The CDR3 DNA reads TGTGCCATCCGTTCAGAGGTTTCGAGCTCCTATAATTCACCCCTCCACTTT.

This clone was picked up a small number of times. This chain joins TRBV5-4 and TRBJ2-1; the D is unclear. Trimming removed 1 base at V and 6 bases at J, with 8 bases between. The CDR3 is 13 amino acids. CDR1 and CDR2 from the germline V gene are SGHNT and YYREEE (reference sequence). In DNA form, the CDR3 reads TGTGCCAGCAGCTTGTCGGGTGGCAATGAGCAGTTCTTC. Translation: CASSLSGGNEQFF.

This clone was seen only a few times. J is TRBJ2-7 and V is TRBV6-5, with a tentative D call TRBD1 (6 bases). This CDR3 is built from 10 residues. Trimming stripped 6 bases from V and 7 bases from J, with 7 bases between. The germline V gene has CDR1 MNHEY and CDR2 SVGAGI. The CDR3 protein is CASRGTEQYF. The CDR3 nucleotides read TGTGCCAGCAGGGGGACAGAGCAGTACTTC.

V gene TRBV5-6 combines with J gene TRBJ2-5; the D gene is possibly TRBD2 (5 bases). The V gene lost 2 bases and the J gene lost 3 bases, with 20 bases spanning the gap. The CDR3 totals 17 residues. Germline V gene data show CDR1 as SGHDT and CDR2 as YYEEEE. This CDR3 is CASSFTLSGFGEETQYF. DNA of the CDR3: TGTGCCAGCAGCTTCACTCTCTCGGGTTTCGGGGAAGAGACCCAGTACTTC.

The V gene is TRBV29-1, the J gene TRBJ1-6; D is undetermined. The V gene's germline CDR1 is SQVTM and CDR2 ANQGSEA. Deletions cut 7 bases from V and 9 bases from J, with 16 bases between. The CDR3 spans 13 residues. DNA for the CDR3: TGCAGCGCGGTGGAGGGCCCTACTTCACCCCTCCACTTT. As protein: CSAVEGPTSPLHF.

Concerning this clone itself: Other DNA sequences in the sample encode the same CDR3. The V and J genes are TRBV13 and TRBJ1-1; TRBD1 aligns across 10 bases. In germline, CDR1 is PRHDT, CDR2 FYEKMQ (reference sequence). This CDR3 comprises 13 residues. V was pared by 2 bases and J by 8 bases, with 2 bases of the junction left unmatched. CDR3 sequence: CASSLRQGAEAFF. The CDR3 nucleotides read TGTGCCAGCAGCTTAAGACAGGGGGCCGAAGCTTTCTTT.

This sequence joins TRBV5-4 and TRBJ1-2; D might be TRBD1 (6 bases). The CDR3 length is 12 residues. CDR1 and CDR2 from the germline V gene are SGHNT and YYREEE (reference sequence). Trimming left V 2 bases short and J 8 bases short, with 10 bases between. CDR3 region: CASSFQGFGYTF. CDR3 nucleotide sequence: TGTGCCAGCAGCTTTCAGGGGTTCGGCTACACCTTC.

A few counts support this clone. Other DNA variants within this sample encode the same CDR3. V usage is TRBV9 and J usage is TRBJ2-2; D not resolved. The V gene lost 0 bases and the J gene lost 1 base, with 4 bases spanning the gap. Looked up from germline, CDR1 is SGDLS and CDR2 is YYNGEE. CDR3 length: 14 residues. This CDR3 is CASSVGQNTGELFF. DNA for the CDR3: TGTGCCAGCAGCGTAGGGCAGAACACCGGGGAGCTGTTTTTT.

The chain uses TRBV9 and TRBJ2-3, with D tentatively TRBD2 (6 bases). Germline loops: CDR1 SGDLS, CDR2 YYNGEE. With 0 bases removed from V and 4 bases from J, the gap between germline ends came to 12 bases. This CDR3 is built from 15 residues. Here the CDR3 DNA reads TGTGCCAGCAGCGTAGATGGGAGGTCCCCAGATACGCAGTATTTT. It codes for CASSVDGRSPDTQYF. Drawing the rest from reference TRBV9 and TRBJ2-3, the complete variable domain is DSGVTQTPKHLITATGQRVTLRCSPRSGDLSVYWYQQSLDQGLQFLIQYYNGEERAKGNILERFSAQQFPDLHSELNLSSLELGDSALYFCASSVDGRSPDTQYFGPGTRLTVL.

The V and J genes are TRBV2 and TRBJ2-2, with D uncertain. Germline CDR1 and CDR2: SNHLY and FYNNEI. This CDR3 has 14 amino acids. V gave up 8 bases and J gave up 2 bases, with 12 bases separating them. CDR3 sequence: CASSSEANTGELFF. Written as DNA, the CDR3 is TGTGCCAGCTCAAGCGAGGCAAACACCGGGGAGCTGTTTTTT.

The chain combines TRBV28 with TRBJ1-3; D not resolved. The CDR3 is made up of 17 amino acids. Germline CDR1 and CDR2: MDHEN and SYDVKM. Trimming pared 4 bases from V and 0 bases from J, leaving 16 bases between. CDR3: CASSYPGLTGSGNTIYF. The CDR3, as DNA: TGTGCCAGCAGTTATCCCGGATTGACGGGCTCTGGAAACACCATATATTTT.

In its sample, this clone was seen a few times. Different DNA sequences within this sample yield the same CDR3. The chain is built from TRBV18 and TRBJ1-6, with 10 bases fitting TRBD1. CDR3 length: 18 amino acids. J lost 6 bases, V lost 4 bases, and 12 bases had no gene match. CDR1 is KGHSH and CDR2 is LQKENI in the germline V gene. The CDR3 bases are TGTGCCAGCTCACTACTAGGCCGGGACAGGGGTTCTAATTCACCCCTCCACTTT. It is translated as CASSLLGRDRGSNSPLHF.

J is TRBJ1-4 and V is TRBV2, with a weak D call TRBD1 (6 bases). Germline CDR1 and CDR2: SNHLY and FYNNEI. V was shortened by 6 bases and J by 7 bases, with 15 bases between the two germline ends. The CDR3 sequence is 14 residues long. The CDR3 reads CASRYRGNGEKLFF. The CDR3, as DNA: TGTGCCAGCAGATATAGGGGGAATGGTGAAAAACTGTTTTTT.

The genes are TRBV3-1 (or the pseudogene TRBV3-2) and TRBJ2-5, with 9 bases matching TRBD1. Germline CDR1 reads LGHDT; CDR2 reads YNNKEL (reference sequence). After removal of 4 bases from V and 11 bases from J, the junction contained 2 bases not matched to a gene. CDR3 length: 11 amino acids. CDR3 protein: CASSLGQGQYF. The CDR3 DNA sequence: TGTGCCAGCAGCCTCGGACAGGGGCAGTACTTC.

This clone turned up a few times. The chain combines TRBV12-5 with TRBJ1-6; 9 bases align to TRBD1. Germline loops: CDR1 LGHNT, CDR2 FRNRAP. The CDR3 spans 16 residues. V lost 1 base and J lost 7; bases outside the gene matches: 5. CDR3 DNA sequence: TGTGCTAGTGGTTTGGGTGGGACAGGGTACAATTCACCCCTCCACTTT. It yields the protein CASGLGGTGYNSPLHF.

The chain has TRBV12-5 and TRBJ2-5, with unresolved D. Trimming left V 4 bases short and J 5 bases short, with 11 bases between. Germline assignment: CDR1 LGHNT and CDR2 FRNRAP. There are 13 residues in the CDR3. CDR3 sequence reads: CASGSEFQETQYF. Written as DNA, the CDR3 is TGTGCTAGTGGTTCAGAATTCCAGGAGACCCAGTACTTC.

The V gene is TRBV29-1, the J gene TRBJ2-2, with D perhaps matching TRBD2 (6 bases). CDR3 length: 12 residues. Per the germline V gene, CDR1 is SQVTM and CDR2 is ANQGSEA. The V and J ends lost 5 bases and 7 bases respectively, with 11 bases between them. CDR3 in DNA: TGCAGCGTTCAAAGGGAGGACGGGGAGCTGTTTTTT. Its translation: CSVQREDGELFF.

The rearrangement uses TRBV2 and TRBJ1-5; TRBD1 is a possible D gene (6 bases). Trimming shortened V by 3 bases and J by 6 bases, and 12 bases separated the two germline ends. Germline values: CDR1 SNHLY, CDR2 FYNNEI. The CDR3 loop spans 14 amino acids. The CDR3 DNA is TGTGCCAGCAGTGACAGGGGAGAAGGTCAGCCCCAGCATTTT. Translation gives CASSDRGEGQPQHF.

The V call is TRBV27, the J call TRBJ1-4; D is possibly TRBD1 (5 bases). V lost 5 bases, J lost 12 bases, and 19 bases lay in between. Germline V gene data show CDR1 as MNHEY and CDR2 as SMNVEV (reference sequence). The CDR3 length is 14 residues. CDR3 nucleotides: TGTGCCAGCAGTACTCGGGACTGGGGGTCGGAACTGTTTTTT. Its translation is CASSTRDWGSELFF.

The chain has TRBV6-5 and TRBJ2-3; no definite D call. The CDR3 runs to 14 residues. Germline loops: CDR1 MNHEY, CDR2 SVGAGI. The V and J ends lost 3 bases and 0 bases respectively, with 7 bases between them. The CDR3 DNA reads as TGTGCCAGCAGTTATGTGCAGAGCACAGATACGCAGTATTTT. It specifies CASSYVQSTDTQYF.

J is TRBJ2-4 and V is TRBV24-1, with a tentative D call TRBD1 (6 bases). Looked up from germline, CDR1 is KGHDR and CDR2 is SFDVKD. The CDR3 totals 15 residues. V shed 2 bases and J shed 9 bases, with 16 bases lying between them. CDR3 sequence: CATSDSQGPKGIQYF. The CDR3 DNA sequence: TGTGCCACCAGTGATTCCCAGGGGCCAAAGGGCATTCAGTACTTC.